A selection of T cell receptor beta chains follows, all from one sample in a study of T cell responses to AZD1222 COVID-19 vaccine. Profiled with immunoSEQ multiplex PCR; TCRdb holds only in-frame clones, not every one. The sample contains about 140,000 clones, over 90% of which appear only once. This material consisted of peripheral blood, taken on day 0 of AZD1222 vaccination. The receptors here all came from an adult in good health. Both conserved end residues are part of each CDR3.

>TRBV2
CASRIGTANTGELFF
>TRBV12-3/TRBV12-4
CASSSTTNTEAFF
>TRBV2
CASSFQPNTGELFF
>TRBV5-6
CASSLVMDQRWFF
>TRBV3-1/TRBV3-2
CASSRQFTGELFF
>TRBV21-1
CASSKIRDAVMNSPLHF
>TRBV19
CASARGPLDGYTF
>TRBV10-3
CAIRPGSGDQYNEQFF
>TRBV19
CASSITGGGSFNQPQHF
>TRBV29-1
CSVVGTANEKLFF
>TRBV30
CAWSVLGGINTEAFF
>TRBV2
CASSQGRKDEQFF
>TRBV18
CASSPVGFGYTF
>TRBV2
CASSEGGSGIEAFF
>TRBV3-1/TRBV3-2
CASSQSGGTGINEKLFF
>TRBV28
CASSLFGNTIYF
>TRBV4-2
CASSQGGREVNEQFF
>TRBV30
CAWSSGTGGAGGYTF
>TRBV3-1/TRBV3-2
CASSQRGRNYGYTF
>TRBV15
CATSRWTGTTKNIQYF
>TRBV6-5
CASSLGRLLDTEAFF
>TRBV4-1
CASSRTGYNSPLHF
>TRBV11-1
CASSWGPFTGELFF
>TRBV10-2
CASAREGRTGELFF
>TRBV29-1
CSAGTSGSNEQYF
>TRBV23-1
CASSLRDGENNEQFF
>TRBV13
CASSFGTGGQPQHF
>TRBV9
CASSKGPLLGQYF
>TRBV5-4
CASSLDRAANSPLHF
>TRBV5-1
CASRHGQDLYNSPLHF
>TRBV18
CASSPRSRTQLNEKLFF
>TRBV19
CASSISGIGFEQYF
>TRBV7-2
CASSLAAGGPGNTIYF
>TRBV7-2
CASSLMRDTEAFF
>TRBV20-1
CSARIHTEAFF
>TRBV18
CASSPAGDGTSGANVLTF
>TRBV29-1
CSVVVGQETQYF
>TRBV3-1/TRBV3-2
CASSQEAGTGINYGYTF
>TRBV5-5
CASSWGPGQGFGTEAFF